A selection of T cell receptor beta chains follows, all from one sample in a study of T cell repertoires in cytomegalovirus infection. In TCRdb, the reads were re-called with MiXCR into one record per CDR3 protein. The sample lists 170,000 or so distinct CDR3 sequences; roughly 15% were seen once. Sequenced sample: CD8+ T cells from PBMCs. The receptors were sampled from a human donor in good health (CMV status not recorded). Some clones in this sample may be carry-over from other donors' samples. Each CDR3 is given with its conserved first and last residue. The order of the fields is J gene, V gene, CDR3 protein.

>TRBJ2-2|TRBV7-2
CASSDRYTGELFF
>TRBJ2-3|TRBV7-6
CASSSLRLALSTDTQYF
>TRBJ2-1|TRBV11-3
CASSSYQGQASPEQFF
>TRBJ2-7|TRBV7-8
CASSPYRGPEQYF
>TRBJ2-7|TRBV7-9
CASSSGFNEQYF
>TRBJ1-3|TRBV27
CASSFRQGGDTIYF
>TRBJ2-4|TRBV7-9
CASSPRGGTTRDIQYF
>TRBJ1-2|TRBV29-1
CSAEDGKNYGYTF
>TRBJ1-4|TRBV7-9
CASSSRDTLPEGNEKLFF
>TRBJ2-7|TRBV7-6
CASSLEGQLEQYF
>TRBJ2-5|TRBV6-2/TRBV6-3
CASSGFSETQYF
>TRBJ2-1|TRBV6-2/TRBV6-3
CASRGFGYNEQFF
>TRBJ2-1|TRBV28
CASSLLAGGQDNEQFF
>TRBJ2-7|TRBV4-2
CASSQANRGLNYEQYF
>TRBJ1-4|TRBV10-3
CAISESGQLNEKLFF
>TRBJ2-1|TRBV7-9
CASSYTYNEQFF
>TRBJ1-1|TRBV2
CASSPGREAFF
>TRBJ1-1|TRBV7-2
CASSLGGRPNTEAFF
>TRBJ1-2|TRBV28
CAVLRGYGYTF
>TRBJ2-2|TRBV18
CASSPQNTGELFF
>TRBJ2-7|TRBV6-2/TRBV6-3
CASSTTDREEWNEQYF
>TRBJ2-2|TRBV28
CASSFNDGPAGELFF
>TRBJ1-5|TRBV12-3/TRBV12-4
CASSLLGVQPQHF
>TRBJ2-1|TRBV7-8
CASSLEGAASNEQFF
>TRBJ1-2|TRBV5-5
CASSLPRTDDGGYTF
>TRBJ1-2|TRBV6-2/TRBV6-3
CASSYPGYGYTF
>TRBJ2-1|TRBV29-1
CSVVTGEGEQFF
>TRBJ2-7|TRBV12-5
CASGPICSMGTYEQYF
>TRBJ2-5|TRBV15
CATSTKVVETQYF
>TRBJ2-3|TRBV30
CAWSGAQGLGTQYF
>TRBJ2-7|TRBV28
CASSLGGGPLYEQYF
>TRBJ2-1|TRBV7-8
CASSLSHGTPPDEQFF
>TRBJ2-1|TRBV7-6
CASGTDEQFF
>TRBJ2-5|TRBV7-8
CASSLDTGEETQYF
>TRBJ1-1|TRBV4-3
CASSHSDRGGTEAFF
>TRBJ1-1|TRBV7-8
CASSFSGIRVRTGEAFF
>TRBJ1-1|TRBV29-1
CSVEKRVGPEAFF
>TRBJ2-2|TRBV7-8
CASSFGFIPGDQDTGELFF
>TRBJ2-5|TRBV7-9
CASSPWDRGDQETQYF
>TRBJ2-1|TRBV4-3
CASSQARGLAGTSYNEQFF
>TRBJ2-5|TRBV27
CASSSSSQETQYF
>TRBJ1-1|TRBV20-1
CSAPGGGFGWDTEAFF
>TRBJ1-2|TRBV6-2/TRBV6-3
CASRPDRELNPDGYTF
>TRBJ2-7|TRBV6-2/TRBV6-3
CASSYSLRWSF
>TRBJ1-2|TRBV10-2
CASSELQGAGYTF
>TRBJ2-7|TRBV7-3
CASSGTTGEQYF
>TRBJ2-7|TRBV20-1
CSAPPRTPGVRGTYEQYF
>TRBJ2-1|TRBV12-3/TRBV12-4
CASSLMGGGMSEQFF
>TRBJ2-1|TRBV7-9
CASSLEWTGNNEQFF
>TRBJ2-1|TRBV14
CASSVGVEQFF
>TRBJ2-7|TRBV12-3/TRBV12-4
CASSYRDTGTHSYEQYF
>TRBJ2-1|TRBV20-1
CSARAGYYNEQFF